These T cell receptor beta chains were read from a single sample in a study of blood T cell repertoires in COVID-19. The assay was immunoSEQ multiplex PCR, and TCRdb's table has in-frame clones only and misses some. The table records about 180,000 clones, roughly 86% of them present only once. The sample consisted of peripheral blood. These receptors came from a woman aged 25 to 39 with active or convalescent COVID-19. The CDR3 runs from the conserved cysteine through the conserved F or W. D genes are given only for firm matches. Rows may omit the clone size; those that give it use once, few, many or a size class.

>TRBV21-1|TRBJ2-1|-|-
TGTGCCAGCAGCAATAGGACTAGCGGGAACTCCTACAATGAGCAGTTCTTC
CASSNRTSGNSYNEQFF
>TRBV19|TRBJ1-3|-|-
TGTGCCAGTAGTCCAGGGGAATTCTCTGGAAACACCATATATTTT
CASSPGEFSGNTIYF
>TRBV28|TRBJ2-2|-|-
TGTGCCACCCCTGGACTTGTCACCGGGGAGCTGTTTTTT
CATPGLVTGELFF
>TRBV29-1|TRBJ2-6|-|TRBD1
TGCAGCGTTTCGACAGGGGTTGACTCTGGGGCCAACGTCCTGACTTTC
CSVSTGVDSGANVLTF
>TRBV6-5|TRBJ2-3|-|TRBD1
TGTGCCAGCAGTAGGGACAGCCGCACAGATACGCAGTATTTT
CASSRDSRTDTQYF
>TRBV2|TRBJ1-2|once|-
TGTGCCAGCAACGGCGACCCACCGGGGAACCATGGCTACACCTTC
CASNGDPPGNHGYTF
>TRBV28|TRBJ2-2|few|TRBD1
TGTGCCAGCAGCTCACCCGGGACAGGGGCCGGGGAGCTGTTTTTT
CASSSPGTGAGELFF
>TRBV2|TRBJ2-6|once|TRBD1
TGTGCCAGCAGTAGACAGGGGCTTGGAAACTCTGGGGCCAACGTCCTGACTTTC
CASSRQGLGNSGANVLTF
>TRBV25-1|TRBJ1-1|-|TRBD1
TGTGCCAGCAGTGAATCTCTAGGACAGGGAGAGGAAGCTTTCTTT
CASSESLGQGEEAFF
>TRBV19|TRBJ2-5|-|TRBD2
TGTGCCAGTAGTATTCCAAACCGGGGGGGCCTAGAGACCCAGTACTTC
CASSIPNRGGLETQYF
>TRBV19|TRBJ1-4|few|-
TGTGCCAGTAGTGAACCCCGACAAGCTGCAACTAATGAAAAACTGTTTTTT
CASSEPRQAATNEKLFF
>TRBV7-9|TRBJ1-2|-|-
TGTGCCAGCAGCTTAGGAGGCGGCGCCTATGGCTACACCTTC
CASSLGGGAYGYTF
>TRBV18|TRBJ1-1|-|-
TGTGCCAGCGCCGTACAGGGCATGAACACTGAAGCTTTCTTT
CASAVQGMNTEAFF
>TRBV18|TRBJ2-3|once|-
TGTGCCAGCTCACCTCCTGGCGGCAGAGGAGATACGCAGTATTTT
CASSPPGGRGDTQYF
>TRBV3-1/TRBV3-2|TRBJ1-6|-|TRBD1
TGTGCCAGCAGGAAACAGGGGGCGCGGTCACCCCTCCACTTT
CASRKQGARSPLHF
>TRBV5-1|TRBJ2-2|-|-
TGCGCCAGCAGCCCTCCCCCCCCCGCCGGGGAGCTGTTTTTT
CASSPPPPAGELFF
>TRBV15|TRBJ1-3|-|TRBD1
TGTGCCACCAGCAGAGACAGGGGGGCTGGAAACACCATATATTTT
CATSRDRGAGNTIYF
>TRBV10-2|TRBJ2-3|once|TRBD2
TGCGCCAGCAGTGCTGGAGCTAGCGGGAGGACAGATACGCAGTATTTT
CASSAGASGRTDTQYF
>TRBV19|TRBJ1-2|-|TRBD1
TGTGCCAGTAGTGTACAGGGGGCCCTTGGCTACACCTTC
CASSVQGALGYTF
>TRBV5-4|TRBJ1-5|-|TRBD1
TGTGCCAGCAGCTTGCCTAGGACAGGGCACAATCAGCCCCAGCATTTT
CASSLPRTGHNQPQHF
>TRBV3-1/TRBV3-2|TRBJ2-5|-|TRBD2
TGTGCCAGCAGCCAAGACGGGAAGGGACTAGCGGGGGAGGAGACCCAGTACTTC
CASSQDGKGLAGEETQYF
>TRBV7-9|TRBJ2-1|once|TRBD2
TGTGCCAGCAGCTTTACTAGCGGGAGAATGTTCTTC
CASSFTSGRMFF
>TRBV11-2|TRBJ2-5|-|TRBD2
TGTGCCAGCAGCGACGGACTAGCAGTAGAGACCCAGTACTTC
CASSDGLAVETQYF
>TRBV18|TRBJ2-5|-|TRBD2
TGTGCCAGCTCACCAGGGGCGGGGGTCACAGAGACCCAGTACTTC
CASSPGAGVTETQYF
>TRBV2|TRBJ2-3|once|-
TGTGCCAGCAGTGAATACGGAGATACGCAGTATTTT
CASSEYGDTQYF
>TRBV6-4|TRBJ1-1|-|TRBD1
TGTGCCAGCAGTGAAACGCAGGGGGCTGGGAACACTGAAGCTTTCTTT
CASSETQGAGNTEAFF
>TRBV9|TRBJ2-1|-|TRBD2
TGTGCCAGCAGCGTCGGACTAGCCTCCAATGAGCAGTTCTTC
CASSVGLASNEQFF
>TRBV4-1|TRBJ2-3|-|-
TGCGCCAGCAGCCCCTTTTTAACAGATACGCAGTATTTT
CASSPFLTDTQYF
>TRBV11-2|TRBJ1-2|once|-
TGTGCCAGCAGCGCCCAGGTGGGGGGGAGCGGCTACACCTTC
CASSAQVGGSGYTF
>TRBV14|TRBJ1-3|-|TRBD1
TGTGCCAGCAGCCTTAACAGGGGACACGGGTACACCATATATTTT
CASSLNRGHGYTIYF
>TRBV2|TRBJ1-2|-|-
TGTGCCAGCAGAGCGGACAGCTATGGCTACACCTTC
CASRADSYGYTF
>TRBV10-1|TRBJ2-3|-|-
TGCGCCAGCAGTGCCAGGCACACAGATACGCAGTATTTT
CASSARHTDTQYF
>TRBV19|TRBJ1-6|-|-
TGTGCCAGTAGTATAACGCCGGGGGGCTCACCCCTCCACTTT
CASSITPGGSPLHF
>TRBV7-2|TRBJ2-3|once|TRBD2
TGTGCCAGCAGCGACCATGGGTGGCGGGAGGGCTCAGATACGCAGTATTTT
CASSDHGWREGSDTQYF
>TRBV7-9|TRBJ2-7|-|-
TGTGCCAGCAGCTTAACTTATGGTCGCCACGCATACGAGCAGTACTTC
CASSLTYGRHAYEQYF
>TRBV10-2|TRBJ1-6|-|-
TGCGCCAGCAGTACGGACCAGGGGAATTCACCCCTCCACTTT
CASSTDQGNSPLHF
>TRBV6-5|TRBJ2-7|-|TRBD2
TGTGCCAGCAGTTCGCGGACTAGCGGGAGTTTATACGAGCAGTACTTC
CASSSRTSGSLYEQYF
>TRBV19|TRBJ1-4|once|-
TGTGCCAGTATCGGAGGGGCCTCTGAAAAACTGTTTTTT
CASIGGASEKLFF